These 15 T cell receptor beta chains were all obtained from the same sample, sequenced in a study of TIL therapy for anti-PD-1-resistant metastatic lung cancer. Time point: pre-treatment sample, taken before nivolumab and TIL therapy. The immunoSEQ assay was v3. Measured with immunoSEQ multiplex PCR; TCRdb has only the in-frame clones, and not every one. Of tens of thousands of clones listed, roughly 70% are singletons. Sequences were derived from blood, sampled at baseline. Receptor source: a person between 30 and 80 years old with non-small cell lung cancer.

The V and J genes are TRBV6-6 and TRBJ1-1, with 7 positions matching TRBD1. The CDR3 length is 14 residues. V lost 5 bases and J lost 1; bases outside the gene matches: 4. The V gene's germline CDR1 is MNHNY and CDR2 SVGAGI (reference sequence). CDR3 DNA: TGTGCCAGCAGTCCGGGACAGACGAACACTGAAGCTTTCTTT. As protein: CASSPGQTNTEAFF.

The chain uses TRBV6-6 and TRBJ1-3; no clear D gene. This CDR3 has 14 amino acids. V lost 6 bases to trimming and J lost 5 bases, with 14 bases between them. Germline CDR1 MNHNY, CDR2 SVGAGI (reference sequence). The CDR3 region is CASSPVGTRNTIYF. The CDR3 DNA is TGTGCCAGCAGCCCCGTGGGCACTAGAAACACCATATATTTT.

This clone was seen only once. The chain has TRBV25-1 and TRBJ1-4; possibly TRBD1 for D (6 bases). The V gene lost 5 bases and the J gene lost 8 bases, with 12 bases spanning the gap. CDR3 length equals 13 residues. Germline loops: CDR1 MGHDK, CDR2 SYGVNS. Written as DNA, the CDR3 is TGTGCCAGCAGTTACAGGGTCGGCGAAAAACTGTTTTTT. Translating it yields CASSYRVGEKLFF.

V and J are TRBV7-2 and TRBJ2-1; 7 bases agree with TRBD2. V shed 4 bases and J 9 bases; nucleotides not matched to a gene: 9. Germline V gene data show CDR1 as SGHTA and CDR2 as FQGNSA. The CDR3 extends over 14 amino acids. CDR3 DNA: TGTGCCAGCAGCTCAAGGGCGGGGAGGGGTGAGCAGTTCTTC. Its translation: CASSSRAGRGEQFF. The full variable domain, rest sourced from reference TRBV7-2 and TRBJ2-1, is GAGVSQSPSNKVTEKGKDVELRCDPISGHTALYWYRQSLGQGLEFLIYFQGNSAPDKSGLPSDRFSAERTGGSVSTLTIQRTQQEDSAVYLCASSSRAGRGEQFFGPGTRLTVL.

The chain is built from TRBV14 and TRBJ2-1; D uncertain. Between the trimmed V and J ends, which lost 8 bases and 8 bases, there was a span of 22 bases. Germline lookup yields CDR1 SGHDN and CDR2 FVKESK. The CDR3 consists of 15 residues. The CDR3 loop is CASSPRKGPGDEQFF. CDR3 bases: TGTGCCAGCTCCCCGCGAAAAGGCCCGGGCGATGAGCAGTTCTTC.

The chain joins TRBV19 to TRBJ2-2; D is possibly TRBD2 (6 bases). The CDR3 runs 16 residues. With 0 bases removed from V and 2 bases from J, the gap between germline ends came to 10 bases. In germline, CDR1 is LNHDA, CDR2 SQIVND (reference sequence). The CDR3 DNA sequence: TGTGCCAGTAGTATAGACGGTAGCGGCAACACCGGGGAGCTGTTTTTT. Translating gives CASSIDGSGNTGELFF.

The chain employs TRBV19 and TRBJ2-2; D is unresolved. Germline CDR1 reads LNHDA; CDR2 reads SQIVND (reference sequence). V was pared by 5 bases and J by 8 bases, with 6 bases between. The CDR3 runs 11 residues. The CDR3 here is CASSFPGELFF. In nucleotides, the CDR3 is TGTGCCAGTAGTTTCCCAGGGGAGCTGTTTTTT.

The chain uses TRBV5-1 and TRBJ2-1, with D possibly being TRBD1 (6 bases). The CDR3 is 15 residues long. Germline assignment: CDR1 SGHRS and CDR2 YFSETQ. Trimming cost V 1 base and J 10 bases, with 18 bases left between them. The CDR3 region has the DNA TGCGCCAGCAGCTTGAACCAGGGGATGGGCTGGGAGCAGTTCTTC. Residues: CASSLNQGMGWEQFF.

This clone appeared a few times. The chain carries TRBV5-4 and TRBJ1-2; perhaps TRBD1 as D (5 bases). The germline V gene has CDR1 SGHNT and CDR2 YYREEE (reference sequence). V lost 0 bases, J lost 7 bases, and 13 bases lay in between. This CDR3 region has 14 residues. CDR3 protein: CASSLEAGRGGYTF. The CDR3 region has the DNA TGTGCCAGCAGCTTGGAGGCAGGGAGGGGTGGCTACACCTTC.

The chain couples TRBV6-5 to TRBJ2-3; TRBD1 matches 8 bases. The length of the CDR3 is 15 residues. V shed 4 bases, J shed 2 bases, and the junction held 5 bases outside the gene matches. Germline-derived CDR1 and CDR2 are MNHEY and SVGAGI. Here the CDR3 reads CASSSGTGSTDTQYF. The CDR3 DNA reads as TGTGCCAGCAGTTCCGGGACAGGATCCACAGATACGCAGTATTTT.

The chain combines TRBV2 with TRBJ2-7; TRBD1 matches at 7 bases. The CDR3 sequence is 15 residues long. V dropped 5 bases and J dropped 3; count of bases not matched to a gene: 10. Germline values: CDR1 SNHLY, CDR2 FYNNEI. The CDR3, as DNA: TGTGCCAGCAGTCGGACCGGGACAGTTAACTACGAGCAGTACTTC. As protein: CASSRTGTVNYEQYF.

In its sample, this clone was seen a few times. V is TRBV28 and J is TRBJ1-5, with TRBD1 matching over 8 bases. Unmatched junction bases numbered 8, after V lost 3 bases and J lost 16 bases. Germline CDR1 reads MDHEN; CDR2 reads SYDVKM. This CDR3 is built from 12 residues. CDR3 in amino acids: CASSFGGQGPHF. Written as DNA, the CDR3 is TGTGCCAGCAGTTTCGGAGGACAGGGTCCCCATTTT.

The rearrangement links TRBV5-1 to TRBJ2-3; D call uncertain. V lost 4 bases to trimming and J lost 0 bases, with 9 bases between them. Germline V lookup: CDR1 SGHRS, CDR2 YFSETQ. This CDR3 region has 14 residues. As DNA, the CDR3 is TGCGCCAGCAGCCCTGCGCTTAGCACAGATACGCAGTATTTT. This sequence encodes CASSPALSTDTQYF.

This clone has just a few counts. The chain employs TRBV5-6 and TRBJ2-7, with 7 bases identical to TRBD1. In germline, CDR1 is SGHDT, CDR2 YYEEEE. V lost 2 bases to trimming and J lost 2 bases; unmatched junction nucleotides: 13. CDR3 size: 17 residues. The CDR3 DNA follows: TGTGCCAGCAGCTTTCGTCCCGGGACAGAGCGCACCTACGAGCAGTACTTC. Amino acid sequence: CASSFRPGTERTYEQYF.

The chain employs TRBV6-1 and TRBJ1-2; a weak D match, TRBD1 (6 bases). Germline assignment: CDR1 MNHNS and CDR2 SASEGT. Trimming shortened V by 0 bases and J by 7 bases, and 12 bases separated the two germline ends. The CDR3 totals 14 residues. CDR3 in DNA: TGTGCCAGCAGTGAAGCAGGGATGACAGGTGGCTACACCTTC. Protein product: CASSEAGMTGGYTF.